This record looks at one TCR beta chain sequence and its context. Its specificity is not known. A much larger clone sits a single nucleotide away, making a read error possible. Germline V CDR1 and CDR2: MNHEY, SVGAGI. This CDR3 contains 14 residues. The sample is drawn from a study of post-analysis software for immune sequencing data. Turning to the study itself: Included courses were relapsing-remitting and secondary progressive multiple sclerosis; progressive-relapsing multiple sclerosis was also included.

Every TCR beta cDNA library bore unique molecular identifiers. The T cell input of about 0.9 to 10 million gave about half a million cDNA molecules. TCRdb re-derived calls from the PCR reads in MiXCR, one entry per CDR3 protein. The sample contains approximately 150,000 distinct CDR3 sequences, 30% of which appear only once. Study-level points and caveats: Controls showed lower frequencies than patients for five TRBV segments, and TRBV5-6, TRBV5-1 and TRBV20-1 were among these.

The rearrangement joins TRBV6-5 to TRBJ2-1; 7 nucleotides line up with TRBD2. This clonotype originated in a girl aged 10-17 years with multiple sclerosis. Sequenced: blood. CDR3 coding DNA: TGTACCAGCAGTTTCGGACTAGCCTACAATGAGCAGTTCTTC. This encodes CTSSFGLAYNEQFF.